The entry below describes one T cell receptor beta chain. This sample is part of a study of blood T cell repertoires in COVID-19. Overall study: Collection of acute and convalescent COVID-19 samples took place in the United States, Italy and Spain. T cells, B-cell-depleted T cells, or PBMCs provided the cDNA or gDNA that served as material.

Per the authors' pipeline: Counts of nucleated cells, estimated from reference gene primer amplification, were obtained. Here immunoSEQ multiplex PCR was the method, and the copy in TCRdb shows in-frame clones only, minus some. The V and J calls and clone size were taken over from that table, and D and trimming were inferred from the DNA. Seen here are tens of thousands of clones, around 96% observed once, and the top ten hold roughly 4%. The sample was peripheral blood. The sequence derives from a human donor with active COVID-19. The donor label of this sample is uncertain.

The CDR3 DNA sequence: TGTGCCACCAGCAGAACTCGACAGGCACCCTACGAGCAGTACTTC. As protein: CATSRTRQAPYEQYF. The V call is TRBV15, the J call TRBJ2-7; possible D gene TRBD1, 6 bases. Trimming removed 2 bases at V and 2 bases at J, with 13 bases between. This CDR3 spans 15 amino acids. Germline V gene sequence: CDR1 LNHNV, CDR2 YYDKDF (reference sequence).